This TCR beta chain originates from a study of T cell responses to AZD1222 COVID-19 vaccine. This clone was seen a few times. Its target is unknown. The protocol was immunoSEQ multiplex PCR, while the TCRdb copy is restricted to in-frame clones and leaves out a portion. The sample holds under 200,000 clones, around 90% seen once. Study-wide results and limits: Increased Spike-specific TCR breadth and depth were observed after two AZD1222 doses. Reports say nearly half of spike-specific TCRs go after unmutated variant regions. Repertoires in all cases were sampled only once the peak T cell response had passed.

Germline lookup yields CDR1 MNHEY and CDR2 SVGAGI. V lost 10 bases and J lost 5, with 21 bases in between. The CDR3 has 15 amino acids. This sequence joins TRBV6-5 and TRBJ2-4, with D possibly called TRBD1 or TRBD2 (6 bases each). This receptor was obtained from an adult who received the AZD1222 COVID-19 vaccine. The sample here was peripheral blood, taken 28 days after the second AZD1222 dose. CDR3 in DNA: TGTGCCACCACCCCGGGTACGGGGGCGGAAAACATTCAGTACTTC. Translated: CATTPGTGAENIQYF.